A single TCR beta chain is shown here with its context. The target antigen is unknown. PCR used 60 Vbeta primers and 13 Jbeta primers. Per the authors' pipeline: Later, an analysis found 75 million to 100 million unique TCR beta chains, and roughly 9.9 million of these were shared. Clones were sequenced by immunoSEQ multiplex PCR, and TCRdb holds only the in-frame ones, with some missing. V, J and clone size derive from that table, while D and trimming were established from the DNA sequence. This sample has over 80,000 clones, with roughly 79% found just once. The source of the sample is a study of cytomegalovirus exposure and HLA in healthy donors. Study at large: Drawn from HLA-typed donors, 83 million or so unique TCRs were held in an early data release. Broader study findings: Near-uniform donor sequencing depth was presumed by presence/absence analyses. Most observed TCR sequences were rare, whereas some public TCRs were detected in many donors.

Germline assignment: CDR1 LNHDA and CDR2 SQIVND (reference sequence). There are 15 residues in the CDR3. Trimming left V 5 bases short and J 0 bases short, with 11 bases between. This chain connects TRBV19 to TRBJ1-5; possible D gene TRBD1, 6 bases. The receptor was isolated from a woman between 65 and 79 years old in good health and CMV-seropositive. The specimen was PBMCs. CDR3 coding DNA: TGTGCCAGTAGTCGGGGGGGGGCTAGCAATCAGCCCCAGCATTTT. Its translation: CASSRGGASNQPQHF.